The clone carrying this T cell receptor beta chain was found a few times. Its antigen is as yet unknown. The CDR3 regions of TCR beta were amplified from RNA transcripts. HTBI primers were employed in a first-round RT-PCR of the TCR CDR3. TCRdb itself ran the multiplex PCR reads through MiXCR, one entry per CDR3 protein. Seen here are roughly 150,000 distinct CDR3 sequences, 8% to 9.5% observed once, and the top ten hold approximately 20%. The data were obtained in a study of T cells in Graves' hyperthyroidism and ophthalmopathy. This CDR3 is 14 amino acids long. V shed 3 bases and J 4 bases; nucleotides not matched to a gene: 5. Germline CDR1 MGHRA, CDR2 YSYEKL. Study-level results: Before onset, ophthalmopathy was predicted by the model a median approximately 6.7 months earlier.

PBMCs stemmed from about 9.5 ml fresh peripheral blood. The chain is built from TRBV4-1 and TRBJ2-7; 8 bases fit TRBD1. The sample consisted of blood. The TCR originated in a woman aged 18-35 years with Graves' hyperthyroidism that later progressed to Graves' ophthalmopathy. CDR3 sequence (DNA): TGCGCCAGCAGCCATACAGGGGGTATGTACGAGCAGTACTTC. This sequence encodes CASSHTGGMYEQYF.